The subject of this entry is one T cell receptor beta chain. These data are taken from a study of blood T cell repertoires in COVID-19. The wider study: The cDNA or gDNA used as material had been derived from T cells, B-cell-depleted T cells, or PBMCs.

The method was immunoSEQ multiplex PCR; TCRdb's version includes in-frame clones alone and lacks a portion of them. The repertoire holds just over 650,000 clones, with about nine tenths as singletons. Germline assignment: CDR1 MGHDK and CDR2 SYGVNS. The CDR3 consists of 12 residues. V lost 7 bases, J lost 5 bases, and 11 bases lay in between. Sequenced: peripheral blood. The clonotype was recovered from a woman under 30 with acute or convalescent COVID-19. This sequence joins TRBV25-1 and TRBJ2-5; TRBD2 is a possible D gene (6 bases). CDR3 nucleotide sequence: TGTGCCAGCATGCAGGGAGGCGAGACCCAGTACTTC. Its translation is CASMQGGETQYF.